Sequencing of this T cell receptor beta chain was carried out in a study of siplizumab effects on memory and regulatory T cells. The ends lost 0 bases at V and 6 bases at J; junction bases unmatched: 4. Germline V gene sequence: CDR1 WNHNN, CDR2 SYGVQD (reference sequence). The CDR3 has 16 residues. This clone was recorded once. Profiled with immunoSEQ multiplex PCR; TCRdb holds only in-frame clones, not every one. The data show 80,000 to 130,000 clones, about 91% seen once. The chain joins TRBV10-1 to TRBJ2-7; 14 nucleotides agree with TRBD2. Sequencing was carried out using CD4+ T cells sorted from blood. The TCR originated in a human donor in good health. Some clones in this sample may be carry-over from other donors' samples. The CDR3 nucleotides are TGCGCCAGCAGTGAGTCTGGGACTAGCGGGAGAGTCGAGCAGTACTTC. The encoded protein is CASSESGTSGRVEQYF.